Sequencing of this TCR beta chain was carried out in a study of cytomegalovirus exposure and HLA in healthy donors. At the level of the study: A subsequent analysis stated that the 120 or so validation repertoires were run on the same platform as the roughly 710 first-cohort repertoires.

Findings and limits, study-wide: TCR beta chains numbering some 160 were designated cytomegalovirus-associated.

This clone turned up a few times. The antigen remains undetermined. The CDR3 sequence is 13 residues long. Germline CDR1 SGHTA, CDR2 FQGTGA. Deletions cut 1 base from V and 6 bases from J, with 10 bases between. Produced via immunoSEQ multiplex PCR; TCRdb's table is partial and in-frame only. The table includes approximately 110,000 clones, almost 90% detected once. This chain uses TRBV7-3 with TRBJ2-7, with D perhaps matching TRBD1 (5 bases). Sequenced: PBMCs. This TCR was sampled from a woman aged 18-29 years in good health and CMV-seronegative. Here the CDR3 reads CASSLMSGPEQYF. CDR3 DNA sequence: TGTGCCAGCAGCTTAATGTCAGGGCCCGAGCAGTACTTC.